This entry lists 26 T cell receptor beta chains sequenced from one sample in a study of Ad26.COV2.S vaccination and SARS-CoV-2 variants. Specified treatment: around 19 received Ad26.COV2.S at low or high dose, single or two shots; 5 received placebo; per-sample allocation not given. Sampling occurred on day 63 after the first vaccine or placebo injection. The repertoire was sequenced with immunoSEQ multiplex PCR; TCRdb's copy has only in-frame clones and lacks some. This table has about 410,000 clones, 75% to 90% appearing once. This material consisted of peripheral blood, taken in a trial of Ad26.COV2.S vaccine versus placebo. The receptors derive from a person between 18 and 65 years old who received the Ad26.COV2.S COVID-19 vaccine or a placebo.

The chain couples TRBV5-1 to TRBJ1-1; D uncertain. The CDR3 covers 15 residues. V lost 5 bases, J lost 2 bases, and 16 bases lay in between. Germline V lookup: CDR1 SGHRS, CDR2 YFSETQ. In DNA form, the CDR3 reads TGCGCCAGCAGAGCCGCCTACGCGGTTAACACTGAAGCTTTCTTT. It specifies CASRAAYAVNTEAFF.

The chain has TRBV11-2 and TRBJ2-1; tentative D call: TRBD2 (5 bases). Per germline, CDR1 SGHAT and CDR2 FQNNGV. Deletions cut 5 bases from V and 1 base from J, with 12 bases between. The CDR3 is 15 amino acids. In nucleotides, the CDR3 is TGTGCCAGCAGCCCCGGGGTTAGATCCTACAATGAGCAGTTCTTC. Encoded protein: CASSPGVRSYNEQFF. The full variable domain, its missing parts supplied by reference TRBV11-2 and TRBJ2-1, is EAGVAQSPRYKIIEKRQSVAFWCNPISGHATLYWYQQILGQGPKLLIQFQNNGVVDDSQLPKDRFSAERLKGVDSTLKIQPAKLEDSAVYLCASSPGVRSYNEQFFGPGTRLTVL.

V usage is TRBV4-3 and J usage is TRBJ2-3; D is uncertain. CDR3 length: 13 amino acids. Germline lookup yields CDR1 LGHNA and CDR2 YSLEER. V dropped 1 base and J dropped 0 bases, with 2 bases sitting between them. DNA of the CDR3: TGCGCCAGCAGCCAAGCTAGCACAGATACGCAGTATTTT. This translates into CASSQASTDTQYF.

A single count supports this clone. CDR3 sequence: CASSQDLTDLFGANVLTF. CDR3 coding DNA: TGCGCCAGCAGCCAAGATTTAACAGACCTCTTTGGGGCCAACGTCCTGACTTTC. The V and J genes are TRBV4-3 and TRBJ2-6, with D uncertain. The CDR3 is 18 residues long. V dropped 0 bases and J dropped 3 bases, with 15 bases sitting between them. Germline CDR1 is LGHNA and CDR2 is YSLEER.

This chain connects TRBV6-2 or TRBV6-3 to TRBJ2-5; TRBD2 matches at 15 bases. CDR1 is MNHEY, CDR2 SVGEGT, per germline. This CDR3 comprises 18 residues. V lost 2 bases and J lost 4; bases outside the gene matches: 8. The CDR3 protein is CASSYTGLAGGPGETQYF. CDR3 bases: TGTGCCAGCAGTTACACCGGACTAGCGGGGGGGCCGGGAGAGACCCAGTACTTC.

The gene calls are TRBV6-1 and TRBJ1-2; a weak D match, TRBD1 (5 bases). The germline V gene has CDR1 MNHNS and CDR2 SASEGT. The CDR3 runs 14 residues. Trimming pared 0 bases from V and 9 bases from J, leaving 14 bases between. The DNA for the CDR3 is TGTGCCAGCAGTGAAGCTGAGGGGAGTCTATGCTACACCTTC. This sequence encodes CASSEAEGSLCYTF.

The chain couples TRBV5-1 to TRBJ2-1; TRBD2 aligns across 11 bases. V was clipped by 4 bases and J by 6 bases; unmatched bases: 3. Looked up from germline, CDR1 is SGHRS and CDR2 is YFSETQ. There are 14 residues in the CDR3. This CDR3 reads CASSVAGGLNEQFF. The CDR3 DNA reads TGCGCCAGCAGCGTAGCGGGGGGGCTCAATGAGCAGTTCTTC.

This rearrangement joins TRBV6-5 to TRBJ1-6; 8 nucleotides align to TRBD1. With V trimmed by 7 bases and J by 9 bases, 2 bases remained unmatched. In germline, CDR1 is MNHEY, CDR2 SVGAGI. The CDR3 is 12 residues long. CDR3 coding DNA: TGTGCCAGCAACACAGGGGGTTCACCCCTCCACTTT. The encoded protein is CASNTGGSPLHF.

This chain connects TRBV18 to TRBJ1-1; possible D gene TRBD1, 5 bases. This CDR3 is 16 amino acids long. Trimming removed 1 base at V and 4 bases at J, with 16 bases between. CDR1 is KGHSH, CDR2 LQKENI, per germline. Here the CDR3 reads CASSPRGLEGSTEAFF. The CDR3 DNA sequence: TGTGCCAGCTCACCACGGGGATTGGAGGGGAGCACTGAAGCTTTCTTT.

The gene calls are TRBV19 and TRBJ1-1, with D maybe TRBD1 (5 bases). The CDR3 spans 16 residues. V was clipped by 4 bases and J by 1 base, with 16 bases between them. Germline assignment: CDR1 LNHDA and CDR2 SQIVND (reference sequence). Here the CDR3 reads CASSTLTGTANTEAFF. CDR3 DNA sequence: TGTGCCAGTAGTACCCTTACCGGGACGGCGAACACTGAAGCTTTCTTT.

The chain employs TRBV10-3 and TRBJ1-1; D unresolved. The CDR3 runs 13 residues. V was trimmed by 5 bases and J by 1 base, leaving 8 bases between them. Germline CDR1 reads ENHRY; CDR2 reads SYGVKD. CDR3 DNA: TGTGCCATCAGTTCAGGACCGAACACTGAAGCTTTCTTT. The encoded protein is CAISSGPNTEAFF.

This sequence joins TRBV28 and TRBJ1-5; D remains unclear. V was pared by 8 bases and J by 7 bases, with 12 bases between. Germline values: CDR1 MDHEN, CDR2 SYDVKM. The CDR3 runs to 12 residues. CDR3: CASGGVSQPQHF. CDR3 DNA: TGTGCCAGCGGTGGGGTTTCCCAGCCCCAGCATTTT.

The chain is built from TRBV18 and TRBJ1-2; no clear D gene. V lost 5 bases and J lost 0, with 7 bases in between. Germline V gives CDR1 KGHSH, CDR2 LQKENI. The CDR3 is 13 amino acids. CDR3 DNA sequence: TGTGCCAGCTCATCTGACACTAACTATGGCTACACCTTC. Translation: CASSSDTNYGYTF.

This clone has just one count. CDR3: CASSLKPGQGTYEQYF. The CDR3 bases are TGTGCCAGCAGCTTGAAACCGGGACAGGGGACCTACGAGCAGTACTTC. V usage is TRBV5-6 and J usage is TRBJ2-7; TRBD1 aligns across 10 bases. Germline CDR1 is SGHDT and CDR2 is YYEEEE. The CDR3 totals 16 residues. J was trimmed by 2 bases and V by 1 base; bases with no gene match: 6. Looking up the rest from reference TRBV5-6 and TRBJ2-7 gives the full variable domain: DAGVTQSPTHLIKTRGQQVTLRCSPKSGHDTVSWYQQALGQGPQFIFQYYEEEERQRGNFPDRFSGHQFPNYSSELNVNALLLGDSALYLCASSLKPGQGTYEQYFGPGTRLTVT.

In this sample, this clone turned up once. The chain uses TRBV12-5 and TRBJ2-3; TRBD2 agrees at 12 bases. J was trimmed by 6 bases and V by 5 bases; bases with no gene match: 9. The CDR3 runs 16 residues. Germline CDR1 is LGHNT and CDR2 is FRNRAP. CDR3: CASGLRLAGDMDTQYF. The DNA of the CDR3 is TGTGCTAGTGGTCTCCGACTAGCGGGGGATATGGATACGCAGTATTTT.

The chain couples TRBV6-1 to TRBJ1-5; no firm D call. Trimming left V 0 bases short and J 5 bases short, with 11 bases between. The CDR3 loop spans 15 amino acids. Germline-derived CDR1 and CDR2 are MNHNS and SASEGT. The CDR3 loop is CASSEADGGHQPQHF. DNA of the CDR3: TGTGCCAGCAGTGAAGCCGACGGAGGACATCAGCCCCAGCATTTT.

The chain employs TRBV12-3 or TRBV12-4 and TRBJ2-7, with no clear D. The CDR3 runs to 12 residues. Between the trimmed V and J ends, which lost 4 bases and 4 bases, there was a span of 8 bases. CDR3 DNA sequence: TGTGCCAGCAGTTCATTCCCATACGAGCAGTACTTC. Protein sequence: CASSSFPYEQYF.

This sequence joins TRBV4-3 and TRBJ1-6; D gene uncertain. The CDR3 loop spans 15 amino acids. The germline V gene encodes CDR1 LGHNA and CDR2 YSLEER. V gave up 0 bases and J gave up 6 bases, with 9 bases separating them. This CDR3 reads CASSQETAGNSPLHF. For the CDR3, the DNA is TGCGCCAGCAGCCAAGAGACGGCTGGTAATTCACCCCTCCACTTT.

The chain uses TRBV10-3 and TRBJ1-5; D might be TRBD1 (6 bases). V lost 3 bases to trimming and J lost 1 base, with 10 bases between them. This CDR3 has 15 amino acids. Germline-derived CDR1 and CDR2 are ENHRY and SYGVKD. In nucleotides, the CDR3 is TGTGCCATCAGTGATAGGACAGTGAGCAATCAGCCCCAGCATTTT. It translates to CAISDRTVSNQPQHF.

The chain has TRBV2 and TRBJ1-2; 8 positions agree with TRBD1. From germline, CDR1 is SNHLY and CDR2 FYNNEI. With V trimmed by 6 bases and J by 0 bases, 3 bases remained unmatched. The CDR3 is 14 amino acids. CDR3 protein: CASRQGATNYGYTF. In DNA, the CDR3 is TGTGCCAGCAGGCAGGGGGCGACTAACTATGGCTACACCTTC.

This clone was seen only once. The chain recombines TRBV11-2 with TRBJ2-1; TRBD2 matches 7 bases. This CDR3 comprises 14 residues. From germline, CDR1 is SGHAT and CDR2 FQNNGV. V lost 2 bases, J lost 10 bases, and 8 bases stayed unmatched. The CDR3 DNA follows: TGTGCCAGCAGCTTAACTAGAGAGGGAGGGGAGCAGTTCTTC. Translation: CASSLTREGGEQFF.

The table lists this clone with a count of one. The chain carries TRBV25-1 and TRBJ2-7; 9 bases map to TRBD1. Germline trimming cut 1 base from V and 7 bases from J; bases unmatched to any gene: 5. Germline-derived CDR1 and CDR2 are MGHDK and SYGVNS. The CDR3 totals 14 residues. Here the CDR3 reads CASSEFDRGGEQYF. CDR3 nucleotides: TGTGCCAGCAGTGAATTCGACAGGGGGGGAGAGCAGTACTTC.

The rearrangement links TRBV11-2 to TRBJ2-5; 8 bases are a match to TRBD1. V lost 1 base to trimming and J lost 1 base; unmatched junction nucleotides: 8. Looked up from germline, CDR1 is SGHAT and CDR2 is FQNNGV. This CDR3 is built from 17 residues. The CDR3 is CASSLAVWQGAQETQYF. Here the CDR3 DNA reads TGTGCCAGCAGCTTAGCGGTTTGGCAGGGGGCCCAAGAGACCCAGTACTTC. The complete variable domain, with remaining parts taken from reference TRBV11-2 and TRBJ2-5, reads EAGVAQSPRYKIIEKRQSVAFWCNPISGHATLYWYQQILGQGPKLLIQFQNNGVVDDSQLPKDRFSAERLKGVDSTLKIQPAKLEDSAVYLCASSLAVWQGAQETQYFGPGTRLLVL.

V usage is TRBV19 and J usage is TRBJ1-4; TRBD1 matches at 8 bases. This CDR3 region has 14 residues. CDR1 is LNHDA, CDR2 SQIVND, per germline (reference sequence). J gave up 3 bases and V 5 bases, and 2 bases lay outside the gene matches. The CDR3 DNA reads TGTGCCAGTAGTTGGACAGGGTCTAATGAAAAACTGTTTTTT. As protein: CASSWTGSNEKLFF.

CDR3 amino acids: CASSLGDADSGNTIYF. CDR3 bases: TGCGCCAGCAGCTTGGGGGACGCTGACTCTGGAAACACCATATATTTT. The chain combines TRBV5-1 with TRBJ1-3; D is perhaps TRBD1 (5 bases). The CDR3 contains 16 residues. Between the trimmed V and J ends, which lost 0 bases and 0 bases, there was a span of 10 bases. From germline, CDR1 is SGHRS and CDR2 YFSETQ.

The chain employs TRBV6-6 and TRBJ1-1, with D perhaps matching TRBD1 (5 bases). This CDR3 spans 14 amino acids. V lost 0 bases, J lost 4 bases, and 9 bases lay in between. Germline CDR1 and CDR2: MNHNY and SVGAGI (reference sequence). The CDR3 loop reads CASSYSWGGTEAFF. The CDR3 region has the DNA TGTGCCAGCAGTTACTCGTGGGGGGGCACTGAAGCTTTCTTT.